Presented here are 26 T cell receptor beta chains from one specimen sequenced in a study of shared clonotypes between healthy human individuals. Profiled with immunoSEQ multiplex PCR; TCRdb holds only in-frame clones, not every one. Altogether roughly 510,000 clones are present, almost 80% being singletons, with the ten largest covering around 13%. The sample taken for sequencing was PBMCs. These receptors all stem from a woman between 40 and 50 years old in good health. Some clones in this sample may be carry-over from other donors' samples.

This rearrangement joins TRBV29-1 to TRBJ2-2, with 7 bases identical to TRBD1. This CDR3 is 13 amino acids long. Trimming cost V 7 bases and J 1 base; bases outside gene matches: 3. Germline CDR1 SQVTM, CDR2 ANQGSEA. CDR3 nucleotide sequence: TGCAGCGGTCACAGGGGGAACACCGGGGAGCTGTTTTTT. Amino acid sequence: CSGHRGNTGELFF.

This clone was seen a few times. The CDR3 reads CASSQTANTEAFF. The CDR3, as DNA: TGTGCCAGCAGCCAGACGGCGAACACTGAAGCTTTCTTT. The V and J genes are TRBV6-1 and TRBJ1-1; D not certain. The germline V gene has CDR1 MNHNS and CDR2 SASEGT. Trimming stripped 6 bases from V and 1 base from J, with 9 bases between. The CDR3 loop spans 13 amino acids.

The chain has TRBV11-2 and TRBJ1-2, with a tentative D call TRBD1 (5 bases). The CDR3 is 14 residues long. Germline V gives CDR1 SGHAT, CDR2 FQNNGV. V lost 3 bases and J lost 8, with 16 bases in between. The CDR3 spells CASSLPGGSSGYTF. DNA for the CDR3: TGTGCCAGCAGCTTGCCGGGGGGATCAAGCGGCTACACCTTC.

The sample holds one count of this clone. The CDR3 loop is CASRGGTGSGNTIYF. The CDR3 bases are TGTGCCAGCAGGGGCGGGACAGGCTCTGGAAACACCATATATTTT. The rearrangement joins TRBV2 to TRBJ1-3; 8 bases line up with TRBD1. The CDR3 consists of 15 residues. Germline V gene sequence: CDR1 SNHLY, CDR2 FYNNEI. J lost 0 bases, V lost 6 bases, and 4 bases had no gene match.

The chain carries TRBV5-1 and TRBJ2-2, with D tentatively TRBD1 (6 bases). The CDR3 consists of 15 residues. Germline V gives CDR1 SGHRS, CDR2 YFSETQ. V dropped 4 bases and J dropped 3 bases, with 13 bases sitting between them. CDR3: CASSQTPGDTGELFF. As DNA, the CDR3 is TGCGCCAGCAGCCAAACCCCAGGGGACACCGGGGAGCTGTTTTTT.

V and J are TRBV6-5 and TRBJ2-5, with D unresolved. The end of the DNA fits TRBJ2-7 better, so the J call may be wrong. Per the germline V gene, CDR1 is MNHEY and CDR2 is SVGAGI. This CDR3 contains 11 residues. CDR3 nucleotide sequence: TGTGCCAGCAGTGACGTCTACGAGCAGTACTTC. Protein: CASSDVYEQYF.

A few counts support this clone. This chain connects TRBV5-1 to TRBJ2-2; TRBD1 matches at 7 bases. The CDR3 is 16 amino acids. Trimming took 3 bases from V and 0 from J; bases not matched to a gene: 5. The germline V gene encodes CDR1 SGHRS and CDR2 YFSETQ. The CDR3: CASSWDRPPNTGELFF. Here the CDR3 DNA reads TGCGCCAGCAGCTGGGACAGACCCCCGAACACCGGGGAGCTGTTTTTT.

In this sample, this clone turned up a few times. The chain recombines TRBV5-5 with TRBJ2-7; D remains unclear. Per the germline V gene, CDR1 is SGHKS and CDR2 is YYEKEE (reference sequence). V was clipped by 4 bases and J by 6 bases, with 11 bases between them. The CDR3 has 12 residues. CDR3 sequence: CASSHAYGEQYF. As DNA, the CDR3 is TGTGCCAGCAGCCACGCATACGGCGAGCAGTACTTC.

J is TRBJ2-3 and V is TRBV27; 8 positions agree with TRBD2. This CDR3 comprises 18 residues. V dropped 4 bases and J dropped 3; count of bases not matched to a gene: 15. Germline CDR1 MNHEY, CDR2 SMNVEV (reference sequence). CDR3 residues: CASSSPEGLAGPTDTQYF. The DNA of the CDR3 is TGTGCCAGCAGTTCCCCGGAAGGGCTAGCGGGCCCTACAGATACGCAGTATTTT.

V usage is TRBV28 and J usage is TRBJ2-3, with D tentatively TRBD2 (6 bases). Per germline, CDR1 MDHEN and CDR2 SYDVKM. V lost 5 bases, J lost 4 bases, and 16 bases lay in between. This CDR3 has 15 residues. The CDR3 is CASSPPGLTSDTQYF. The DNA for the CDR3 is TGTGCCAGCAGTCCGCCGGGACTTACATCAGATACGCAGTATTTT.

The genes are TRBV5-1 and TRBJ2-3; perhaps TRBD1 as D (6 bases). Germline V lookup: CDR1 SGHRS, CDR2 YFSETQ. The CDR3 sequence is 14 residues long. The V gene lost 4 bases and the J gene lost 6 bases, with 15 bases spanning the gap. The CDR3 bases are TGCGCCAGCAGCCAGGACAGTAATACGGATACGCAGTATTTT. It encodes CASSQDSNTDTQYF.

This clone has only a few counts. The rearrangement joins TRBV28 to TRBJ2-7; TRBD2 matches at 7 bases. The germline CDR1 and CDR2 sequences are MDHEN and SYDVKM. J lost 5 bases, V lost 6 bases, and 10 bases had no gene match. The CDR3 runs 14 residues. CDR3 bases: TGTGCCAGCAGCCAGTCTTGGGGGAGGGACGAGCAGTACTTC. It is translated as CASSQSWGRDEQYF.

V and J are TRBV6-5 and TRBJ1-5; TRBD1 is a possible D gene (5 bases). Germline loops: CDR1 MNHEY, CDR2 SVGAGI. V gave up 5 bases and J gave up 0 bases, with 11 bases separating them. The CDR3 length is 15 residues. The chain's CDR3 is CASSQDNYSNQPQHF. The CDR3 DNA reads TGTGCCAGCAGTCAGGACAACTATAGCAATCAGCCCCAGCATTTT.

The V and J genes are TRBV15 and TRBJ2-2; a possible D gene is TRBD2 (5 bases). CDR1 is LNHNV, CDR2 YYDKDF, per germline (reference sequence). Trimming removed 1 base from V and 3 bases from J, with 12 bases in between. The CDR3 loop spans 16 amino acids. CDR3 nucleotide sequence: TGTGCCACCAGCAGAGGGCACGACGGGGACACCGGGGAGCTGTTTTTT. Amino acid sequence: CATSRGHDGDTGELFF. Full variable domain (missing parts from reference TRBV15 and TRBJ2-2): DAMVIQNPRYQVTQFGKPVTLSCSQTLNHNVMYWYQQKSSQAPKLLFHYYDKDFNNEADTPDNFQSRRPNTSFCFLDIRSPGLGDTAMYLCATSRGHDGDTGELFFGEGSRLTVL.

The V gene is TRBV11-3, the J gene TRBJ2-1, with 10 positions matching TRBD2. Losses at the gene ends were 5 bases for V and 12 bases for J; bases not matched to a gene: 16. This CDR3 spans 16 amino acids. Germline CDR1 is SGHNT and CDR2 is YENEEA. The CDR3 region has the DNA TGTGCCAGCAGCCCCTTAGGGCTAGCGGGAGAAAGTGCGCAGTTCTTC. This translates into CASSPLGLAGESAQFF.

This chain joins TRBV7-8 and TRBJ2-5; D is uncertain. The germline V gene has CDR1 SGHVS and CDR2 FQNEAQ. This CDR3 has 15 residues. V was shortened by 0 bases and J by 5 bases, with 13 bases between the two germline ends. CDR3 sequence: CASSLAGGFTETQYF. The CDR3 coding sequence is TGTGCCAGCAGCTTAGCGGGTGGGTTTACGGAGACCCAGTACTTC.

This sequence joins TRBV15 and TRBJ1-5; D not certain. This CDR3 has 14 residues. Germline lookup yields CDR1 LNHNV and CDR2 YYDKDF (reference sequence). V was pared by 1 base and J by 4 bases, with 8 bases between. CDR3 region: CATSRAGRNQPQHF. CDR3 nucleotides: TGTGCCACCAGCAGAGCAGGTAGGAATCAGCCCCAGCATTTT.

CDR3 sequence: CARRQGPRNNYGYTF. The CDR3 nucleotides are TGTGCCAGACGACAGGGACCTCGCAACAACTATGGCTACACCTTC. The chain links TRBV5-3 to TRBJ1-2, with 7 positions matching TRBD1. TRBV5-3 carries the ORF label, with uncertain function. V lost 7 bases and J lost 2; bases outside the gene matches: 11. CDR3 length equals 15 residues.

The chain links TRBV5-4 to TRBJ2-5; 13 bases are a match to TRBD2. The CDR3 sequence is 15 residues long. Trimming took 5 bases from V and 3 from J; bases not matched to a gene: 4. CDR1 is SGHNT and CDR2 is YYREEE in the germline V gene (reference sequence). CDR3 nucleotides: TGTGCCAGCAGTCGTGGACTAGCGGGAGAAGAGACCCAGTACTTC. Translating gives CASSRGLAGEETQYF.

This rearrangement joins TRBV7-9 to TRBJ1-1, with 7 bases matching TRBD1. Trimming took 5 bases from V and 11 from J; bases not matched to a gene: 11. The CDR3 sequence is 13 residues long. Germline CDR1 is SEHNR and CDR2 is FQNEAQ (reference sequence). The CDR3 loop is CASSQDMTGKAFF. The CDR3 bases are TGTGCCAGCAGCCAAGATATGACAGGGAAGGCTTTCTTT.

The chain carries TRBV12-1 and TRBJ2-2. TRBV12-1 constitutes a pseudogene. The CDR3 is 13 amino acids. The CDR3 nucleotides are TGTGCCAGCAGCTTTAGGGACACCGGGGAGCTGTTTTTT. Protein product: CASSFRDTGELFF.

The rearrangement uses TRBV19 and TRBJ2-5, with D possibly called TRBD1 or TRBD2 (5 bases each). Germline V lookup: CDR1 LNHDA, CDR2 SQIVND (reference sequence). V was pared by 4 bases and J by 5 bases, with 11 bases between. The length of the CDR3 is 13 residues. CDR3 bases: TGTGCCAGTAGTAGCAGGGACCGGGAGACCCAGTACTTC. This gives the protein CASSSRDRETQYF.

At least ten counts were recorded for this clone. The chain is built from TRBV9 and TRBJ2-1; D not resolved. This CDR3 comprises 14 residues. Trimming took 2 bases from V and 5 from J, leaving 11 bases between them. The germline gives CDR1 SGDLS, CDR2 YYNGEE. CDR3 DNA: TGTGCCAGCAGCGTGAGGTGGGAAAACAATGAGCAGTTCTTC. The encoded protein is CASSVRWENNEQFF.

This sequence joins TRBV18 and TRBJ1-2; weak D call: TRBD1 (5 bases). The germline V gene has CDR1 KGHSH and CDR2 LQKENI. This CDR3 region has 16 residues. The V gene lost 3 bases and the J gene lost 8 bases, with 22 bases spanning the gap. The DNA for the CDR3 is TGTGCCAGCTCACCGGATTCTTTTCGAGGGGCCGGAGGCTACACCTTC. This codes for CASSPDSFRGAGGYTF. The entire variable domain, with the rest obtained from reference TRBV18 and TRBJ1-2, is as follows: NAGVMQNPRHLVRRRGQEARLRCSPMKGHSHVYWYRQLPEEGLKFMVYLQKENIIDESGMPKERFSAEFPKEGPSILRIQQVVRGDSAAYFCASSPDSFRGAGGYTFGSGTRLTVV.

The chain links TRBV10-3 to TRBJ2-2; 8 bases agree with TRBD1. The germline CDR1 and CDR2 sequences are ENHRY and SYGVKD. Trimming cost V 10 bases and J 2 bases; bases outside gene matches: 6. The CDR3 contains 14 residues. The CDR3 region is CANGQGTNTGELFF. CDR3 coding DNA: TGTGCCAACGGACAGGGAACAAACACCGGGGAGCTGTTTTTT.

This rearrangement joins TRBV7-3 to TRBJ2-2; D gene ambiguous. The CDR3 has 13 amino acids. V was clipped by 5 bases and J by 5 bases, with 9 bases between them. Germline lookup yields CDR1 SGHTA and CDR2 FQGTGA. The CDR3 reads CASSQQTTGELFF. The CDR3 coding sequence is TGTGCCAGCAGCCAGCAGACTACCGGGGAGCTGTTTTTT.